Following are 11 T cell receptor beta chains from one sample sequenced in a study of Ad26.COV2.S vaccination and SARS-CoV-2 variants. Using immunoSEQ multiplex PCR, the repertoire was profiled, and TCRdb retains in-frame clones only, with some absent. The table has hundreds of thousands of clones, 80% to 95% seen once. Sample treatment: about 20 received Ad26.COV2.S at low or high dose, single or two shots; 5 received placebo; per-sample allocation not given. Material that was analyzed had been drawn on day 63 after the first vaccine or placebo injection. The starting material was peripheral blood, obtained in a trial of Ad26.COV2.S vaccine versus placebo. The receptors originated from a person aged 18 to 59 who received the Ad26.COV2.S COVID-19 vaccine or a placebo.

CDR3 DNA: TGTGCCAGCAGTCCCGGGCTCTACAATGAGCAGTTCTTC. This sequence encodes CASSPGLYNEQFF. J is TRBJ2-1 and V is TRBV6-2 or TRBV6-3; D not certain. The V end was cut by 5 bases, the J end by 3 bases, with 8 bases between. The CDR3 is made up of 13 amino acids. Looked up from germline, CDR1 is MNHEY and CDR2 is SVGEGT.

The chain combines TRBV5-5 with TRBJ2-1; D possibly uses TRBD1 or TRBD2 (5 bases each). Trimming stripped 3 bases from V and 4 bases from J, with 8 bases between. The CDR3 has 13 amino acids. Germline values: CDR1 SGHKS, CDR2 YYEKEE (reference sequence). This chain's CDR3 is CASSWDQYNEQFF. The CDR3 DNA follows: TGTGCCAGCAGCTGGGACCAGTACAATGAGCAGTTCTTC.

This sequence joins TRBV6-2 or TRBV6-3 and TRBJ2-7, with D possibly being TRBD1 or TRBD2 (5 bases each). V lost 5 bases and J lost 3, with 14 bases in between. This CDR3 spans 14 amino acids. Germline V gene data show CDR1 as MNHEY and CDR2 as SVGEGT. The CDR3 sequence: CASSGTLFIYEQYF. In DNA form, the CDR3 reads TGTGCCAGCAGTGGGACCCTCTTTATCTACGAGCAGTACTTC.

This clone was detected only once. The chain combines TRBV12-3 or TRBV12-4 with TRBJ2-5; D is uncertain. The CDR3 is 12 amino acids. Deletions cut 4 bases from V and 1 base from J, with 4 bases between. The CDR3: CASSSAQETQYF. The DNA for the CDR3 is TGTGCCAGCAGTTCTGCCCAAGAGACCCAGTACTTC.

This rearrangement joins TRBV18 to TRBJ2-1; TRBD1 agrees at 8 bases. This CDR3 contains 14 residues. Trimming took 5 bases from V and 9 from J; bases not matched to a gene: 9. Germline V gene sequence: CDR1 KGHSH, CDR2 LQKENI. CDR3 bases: TGTGCCAGCTCATTGACAGGGGATGAAATTGAGCAGTTCTTC. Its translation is CASSLTGDEIEQFF.

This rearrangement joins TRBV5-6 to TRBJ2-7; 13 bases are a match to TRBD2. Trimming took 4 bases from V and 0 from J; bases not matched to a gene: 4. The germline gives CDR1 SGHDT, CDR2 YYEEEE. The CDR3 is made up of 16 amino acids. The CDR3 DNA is TGTGCCAGCAGCGTACTAGCGGGAGGGAGCTCCTACGAGCAGTACTTC. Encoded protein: CASSVLAGGSSYEQYF.

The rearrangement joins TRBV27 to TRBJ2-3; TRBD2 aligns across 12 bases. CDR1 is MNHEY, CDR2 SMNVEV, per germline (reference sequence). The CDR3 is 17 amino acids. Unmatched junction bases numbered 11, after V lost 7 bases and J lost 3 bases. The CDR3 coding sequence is TGTGCCAGCAACGAACTACTAGCGGGAGGAATAACAGATACGCAGTATTTT. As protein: CASNELLAGGITDTQYF.

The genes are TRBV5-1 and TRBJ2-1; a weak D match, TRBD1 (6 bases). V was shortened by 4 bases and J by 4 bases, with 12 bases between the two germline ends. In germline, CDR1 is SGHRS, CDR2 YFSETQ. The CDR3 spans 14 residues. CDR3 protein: CASSKWTAYNEQFF. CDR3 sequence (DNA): TGCGCCAGCAGCAAATGGACAGCATACAATGAGCAGTTCTTC.

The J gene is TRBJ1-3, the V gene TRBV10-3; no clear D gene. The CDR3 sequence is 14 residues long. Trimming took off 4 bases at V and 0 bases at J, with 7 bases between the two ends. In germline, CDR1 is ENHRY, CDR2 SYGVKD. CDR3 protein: CAISGQTSGNTIYF. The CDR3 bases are TGTGCCATCAGTGGCCAGACCTCTGGAAACACCATATATTTT.

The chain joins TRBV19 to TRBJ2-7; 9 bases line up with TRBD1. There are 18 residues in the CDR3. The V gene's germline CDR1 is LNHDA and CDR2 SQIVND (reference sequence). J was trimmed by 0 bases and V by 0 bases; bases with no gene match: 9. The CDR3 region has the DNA TGTGCCAGTAGTATAGACCCCTGGACAGGGGAGAGCTCCTACGAGCAGTACTTC. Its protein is CASSIDPWTGESSYEQYF.

The CDR3 bases are TGTGCCAGCAGCTCCTCCCAGTATAAAGGAGGCAATGAGCAGTTCTTC. Translating gives CASSSSQYKGGNEQFF. The chain couples TRBV11-2 to TRBJ2-1; TRBD2 might be the D (5 bases). CDR1 is SGHAT, CDR2 FQNNGV, per germline. Trimming took 4 bases from V and 6 from J, leaving 19 bases between them. The CDR3 is 16 amino acids.